This T cell receptor beta chain was sequenced for a study of blood T cell repertoires in COVID-19. Study context: COVID-19 samples from acute and convalescent phases originated in the United States, Italy and Spain. T cells, B-cell-depleted T cells, or PBMCs provided the cDNA or gDNA that served as material.

How the authors handled the data: For nucleated cells, counts were estimated from reference gene primer amplification. Repertoires were generated with immunoSEQ multiplex PCR, while TCRdb's copy carries only in-frame clones and drops some. D and trimming were read from the DNA, whereas the V and J calls and clone size are those reported in that table. In the table there are fewer than 300,000 clones, just over 90% of which are singletons. Per the germline V gene, CDR1 is KGHDR and CDR2 is SFDVKD. This CDR3 comprises 16 residues. The J segment lost 2 bases and the V segment lost 4 bases, leaving 5 bases of the junction unmatched. This clone appeared once. Assignment of participants to cohorts was predicated upon participant-reported clinical history.

The chain combines TRBV24-1 with TRBJ2-1, with 9 positions matching TRBD1. Sequencing was performed on PBMCs or T cells enriched from blood (not recorded which). This sequence originates from a woman between 40 and 55 years old with acute COVID-19. The CDR3 DNA reads as TGTGCCACCAGTGAGCCGGACAGGGGCCCCTACAATGAGCAGTTCTTC. Protein: CATSEPDRGPYNEQFF.